This T cell receptor beta chain was identified during a study of Graves' ophthalmopathy and Graves' hyperthyroidism. Amplification from RNA transcripts yielded the TCR beta CDR3 regions. The library came from an HTBI-primed first-round RT-PCR and a second-round multiplex PCR. TCRdb passed the multiplex PCR reads through MiXCR, listing each CDR3 protein once. Found here are approximately 540,000 distinct CDR3 sequences, 39% of them singletons; the top ten hold about 4.2%. Study outcomes and limitations: Sensitivity reached just under 90% and specificity about 80% for a 13-signature model separating ophthalmopathy from stable hyperthyroidism.

In the case of this clonotype: The antigen is not known. Since no conserved phenylalanine or tryptophan closes the CDR3, a read error is the likely cause. The DNA is left out, because the CDR3 cannot be placed on it with certainty; the CDR3 is given as TCRdb lists it.

The sample taken for sequencing was peripheral blood or thyroid tissue (not recorded which). The clonotype comes from an adult man with Graves' hyperthyroidism.

CDR3 loop: CASSFGNT. The chain recombines TRBV7-2 with TRBJ1-3. The CDR3 spans 8 amino acids, including both terminal residues. Germline CDR1 reads SGHTA; CDR2 reads FQGNSA.